This section outlines one T cell receptor beta chain sequence together with its context. This sample was included in a study of blood T cell repertoires in COVID-19. About the study: The origin of the acute and convalescent COVID-19 samples was the United States, Italy and Spain. T cells, B-cell-depleted T cells, or PBMCs supplied cDNA or gDNA.

How the authors handled the data: Using reference gene primer amplification, nucleated cell counts were estimated. The method was immunoSEQ multiplex PCR; TCRdb's version includes in-frame clones alone and lacks a portion of them. The D gene and trimming were derived from the DNA, and the V and J assignments and clone size from that table. The sample lists roughly 140,000 clones, around 88% occurring once. What was sequenced was peripheral blood. This sequence originates from a human donor in a cohort sampled during active COVID-19.

CDR3 coding DNA: TGCAGCGTTGTGGCAGGGGGGCCCACTGAAGCTTTCTTT. It translates to CSVVAGGPTEAFF. This chain connects TRBV29-1 to TRBJ1-1; TRBD1 aligns across 7 bases. V gave up 4 bases and J gave up 4 bases; unmatched junction bases: 6. CDR3 length equals 13 residues. Germline CDR1 SQVTM, CDR2 ANQGSEA. Filled out from reference TRBV29-1 and TRBJ1-1, the complete variable domain reads SAVISQKPSRDICQRGTSLTIQCQVDSQVTMMFWYRQQPGQSLTLIATANQGSEATYESGFVIDKFPISRPNLTFSTLTVSNMSPEDSSIYLCSVVAGGPTEAFFGQGTRLTVV.